This T cell receptor beta chain was identified in a study of blood T cells in healthy people across ages. Then a second PCR, running about 6 to 12 cycles, was carried out with a sample-barcoded 5' primer and a J-beta primer mix. Via MiXCR, TCRdb re-called the 5' RACE reads, giving one row per CDR3 protein. The top ten clones hold around 2.9% of a sample with 750,000 to 950,000 distinct CDR3 sequences, roughly 26% of them seen once. General observations from the study: With age, beta diversity per million T cells declined roughly linearly, significantly by 30 to 40.

Trimming cost V 2 bases and J 4 bases; bases outside gene matches: 11. From germline, CDR1 is MNHEY and CDR2 SVGAGI. CDR3 length equals 16 residues. On this clonotype: What it binds is not known.

This sample also appeared in a second study, on T cells of mothers and their children.

The sequenced material came from blood. This chain uses TRBV6-5 with TRBJ2-7, with TRBD1 matching 7 bases. The sequence was collected from a boy aged 5-17 years in good health. CDR3 region: CASSYAALRGQYEQYF. The CDR3 nucleotides are TGTGCCAGCAGTTACGCGGCTCTTAGGGGGCAATACGAGCAGTACTTC.